Presented here are 7 T cell receptor beta chains from one specimen sequenced in a study of cytomegalovirus exposure and HLA in healthy donors. Method: immunoSEQ multiplex PCR; TCRdb's copy keeps in-frame clones and lacks some. The sample records around 220,000 clones, over 80% being singletons. Specimen: PBMCs. These receptors all come from a woman in her twenties or thirties in good health and CMV-seropositive.

The chain recombines TRBV28 with TRBJ1-1; no firm D call. The CDR3 has 13 amino acids. Trimming stripped 5 bases from V and 2 bases from J, with 9 bases between. The germline CDR1 and CDR2 sequences are MDHEN and SYDVKM. As DNA, the CDR3 is TGTGCCAGCAGTCGGGCTATTAACACTGAAGCTTTCTTT. It is translated as CASSRAINTEAFF. Combining the CDR3 with reference TRBV28 and TRBJ1-1 gives the whole variable domain DVKVTQSSRYLVKRTGEKVFLECVQDMDHENMFWYRQDPGLGLRLIYFSYDVKMKEKGDIPEGYSVSREKKERFSLILESASTNQTSMYLCASSRAINTEAFFGQGTRLTVV.

This clone has a single count. This chain links TRBV7-9 with TRBJ1-3; 7 nucleotides agree with TRBD1. Per germline, CDR1 SEHNR and CDR2 FQNEAQ (reference sequence). The CDR3 loop spans 16 amino acids. The junction had 4 bases not matched to a gene; V was cut back by 0 bases and J by 2 bases. In DNA form, the CDR3 reads TGTGCCAGCAGCTTAGCGGCGACAGGGACTGGAAACACCATATATTTT. It translates to CASSLAATGTGNTIYF. Using reference TRBV7-9 and TRBJ1-3 for the parts outside the CDR3, the full variable domain is DTGVSQNPRHKITKRGQNVTFRCDPISEHNRLYWYRQTLGQGPEFLTYFQNEAQLEKSRLLSDRFSAERPKGSFSTLEIQRTEQGDSAMYLCASSLAATGTGNTIYFGEGSWLTVV.

This rearrangement joins TRBV19 to TRBJ1-1, with 7 nucleotides matching TRBD1. V lost 3 bases, J lost 4 bases, and 8 bases stayed unmatched. The V gene's germline CDR1 is LNHDA and CDR2 SQIVND (reference sequence). The CDR3 consists of 15 residues. The CDR3 DNA follows: TGTGCCAGTAGTATCCGCGAAGGGGGCAGCACTGAAGCTTTCTTT. It yields the protein CASSIREGGSTEAFF. The full variable domain, completed using reference TRBV19 and TRBJ1-1, is DGGITQSPKYLFRKEGQNVTLSCEQNLNHDAMYWYRQDPGQGLRLIYYSQIVNDFQKGDIAEGYSVSREKKESFPLTVTSAQKNPTAFYLCASSIREGGSTEAFFGQGTRLTVV.

This clone was observed once. V is TRBV5-1 and J is TRBJ2-1; D possibly uses TRBD1 or TRBD2 (5 bases each). Germline values: CDR1 SGHRS, CDR2 YFSETQ. V was clipped by 2 bases and J by 6 bases, with 24 bases between them. This CDR3 is 18 amino acids long. CDR3 DNA sequence: TGCGCCAGCAGCTTTAACGTAATAGGGACCACATCGGCCAATGAGCAGTTCTTC. It yields the protein CASSFNVIGTTSANEQFF.

A word on this clone: Other DNA sequences in the same sample also yield this CDR3. The chain carries TRBV7-2 and TRBJ2-1, with 14 bases matching TRBD2. Trimming removed 3 bases from V and 7 bases from J; junction bases left unmatched: 2. This CDR3 comprises 15 residues. CDR1 and CDR2 (germline): SGHTA, FQGNSA. The CDR3 region has the DNA TGTGCCAGCAGCTTGGGACTAGCGGGAGTGAATGAGCAGTTCTTC. Protein: CASSLGLAGVNEQFF.

This clone was counted a single time. The genes are TRBV27 and TRBJ2-5; tentatively, D is TRBD2 (6 bases). The V gene's germline CDR1 is MNHEY and CDR2 SMNVEV (reference sequence). There are 13 residues in the CDR3. V lost 6 bases and J lost 4, with 12 bases in between. The CDR3 sequence: CASRAGSGETQYF. The CDR3 DNA reads TGTGCCAGCAGGGCCGGGAGTGGAGAGACCCAGTACTTC.

The V gene is TRBV5-6, the J gene TRBJ1-1; maybe TRBD1 (6 bases). Trimming took off 0 bases at V and 3 bases at J, with 12 bases between the two ends. This CDR3 is 15 amino acids long. Germline V gene lookup returns CDR1 SGHDT and CDR2 YYEEEE. The CDR3: CASSLDQGRDTEAFF. The CDR3 region has the DNA TGTGCCAGCAGCTTGGATCAGGGGCGAGACACTGAAGCTTTCTTT.